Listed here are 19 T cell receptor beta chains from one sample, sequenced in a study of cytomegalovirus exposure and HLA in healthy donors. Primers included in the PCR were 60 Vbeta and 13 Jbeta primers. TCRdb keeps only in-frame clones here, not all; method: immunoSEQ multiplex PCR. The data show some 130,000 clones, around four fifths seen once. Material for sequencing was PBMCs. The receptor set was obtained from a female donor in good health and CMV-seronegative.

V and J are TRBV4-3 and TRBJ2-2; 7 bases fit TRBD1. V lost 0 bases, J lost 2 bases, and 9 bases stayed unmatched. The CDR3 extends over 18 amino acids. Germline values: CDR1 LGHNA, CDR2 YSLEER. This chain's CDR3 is CASSQDWGTATNTGELFF. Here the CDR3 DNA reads TGCGCCAGCAGCCAAGATTGGGGGACAGCTACAAACACCGGGGAGCTGTTTTTT.

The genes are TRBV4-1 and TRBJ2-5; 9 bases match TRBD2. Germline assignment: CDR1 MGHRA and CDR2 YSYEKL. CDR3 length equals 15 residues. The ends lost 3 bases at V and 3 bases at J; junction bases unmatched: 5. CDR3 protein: CASSQSGLAKETQYF. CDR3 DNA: TGCGCCAGCAGCCAGTCCGGACTAGCGAAAGAGACCCAGTACTTC.

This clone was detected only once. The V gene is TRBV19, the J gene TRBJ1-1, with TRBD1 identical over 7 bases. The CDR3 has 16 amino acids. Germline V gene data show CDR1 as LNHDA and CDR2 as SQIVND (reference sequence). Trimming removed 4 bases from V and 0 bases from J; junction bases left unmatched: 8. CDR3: CASSRGGGPLNTEAFF. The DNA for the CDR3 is TGTGCCAGTAGTAGAGGGGGCGGACCTTTGAACACTGAAGCTTTCTTT.

CDR3 region: CASSLSSGPYNEQFF. The CDR3 bases are TGTGCCAGCAGTTTAAGTAGCGGGCCTTACAATGAGCAGTTCTTC. The J gene is TRBJ2-1, the V gene TRBV27; TRBD2 matches 7 bases. The CDR3 is made up of 15 amino acids. V dropped 2 bases and J dropped 4; count of bases not matched to a gene: 5. Germline loops: CDR1 MNHEY, CDR2 SMNVEV (reference sequence).

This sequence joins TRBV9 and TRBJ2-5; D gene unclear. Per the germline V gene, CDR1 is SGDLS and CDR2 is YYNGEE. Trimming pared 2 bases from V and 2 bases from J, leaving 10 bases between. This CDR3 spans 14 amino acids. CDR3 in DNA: TGTGCCAGCAGCGTCGGTAGAGCTCAAGAGACCCAGTACTTC. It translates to CASSVGRAQETQYF.

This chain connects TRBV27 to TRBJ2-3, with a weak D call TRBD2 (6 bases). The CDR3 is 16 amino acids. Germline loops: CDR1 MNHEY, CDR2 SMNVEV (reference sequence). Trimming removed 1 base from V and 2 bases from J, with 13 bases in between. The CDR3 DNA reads TGTGCCAGCAGTTTATATGGCGAACTAGCCACAGATACGCAGTATTTT. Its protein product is CASSLYGELATDTQYF.

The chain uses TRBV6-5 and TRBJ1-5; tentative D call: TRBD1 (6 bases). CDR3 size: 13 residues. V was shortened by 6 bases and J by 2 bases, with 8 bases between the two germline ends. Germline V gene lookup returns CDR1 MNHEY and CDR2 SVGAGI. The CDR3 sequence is CASSSGGNQPQHF. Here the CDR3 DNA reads TGTGCCAGCAGCTCAGGGGGCAATCAGCCCCAGCATTTT.

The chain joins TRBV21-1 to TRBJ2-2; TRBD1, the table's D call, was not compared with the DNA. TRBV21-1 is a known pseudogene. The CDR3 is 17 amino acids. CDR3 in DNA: TGTGCCAGCAGCAATCGTATCGCAGATATGAACACCGGGGAGCTGTTTTTT. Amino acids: CASSNRIADMNTGELFF.

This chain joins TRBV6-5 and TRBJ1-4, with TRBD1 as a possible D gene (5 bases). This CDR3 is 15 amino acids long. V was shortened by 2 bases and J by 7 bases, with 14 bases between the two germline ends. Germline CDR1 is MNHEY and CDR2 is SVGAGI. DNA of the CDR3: TGTGCCAGCAGTTACGGGCGGGGGTCGGCTGAAAAACTGTTTTTT. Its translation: CASSYGRGSAEKLFF.

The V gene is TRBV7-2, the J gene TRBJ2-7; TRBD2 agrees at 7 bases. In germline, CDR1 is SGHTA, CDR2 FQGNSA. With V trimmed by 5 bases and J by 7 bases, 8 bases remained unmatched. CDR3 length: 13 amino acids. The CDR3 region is CASSPRGGLEQYF. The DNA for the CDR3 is TGTGCCAGCAGCCCCCGGGGAGGGCTTGAGCAGTACTTC.

The CDR3 spells CASTRGGNTGELFF. CDR3 in DNA: TGTGCCAGCACGAGGGGGGGAAACACCGGGGAGCTGTTTTTT. The chain recombines TRBV28 with TRBJ2-2, with D maybe TRBD2 (7 bases). V was shortened by 7 bases and J by 2 bases, with 11 bases between the two germline ends. Germline V gene lookup returns CDR1 MDHEN and CDR2 SYDVKM. This CDR3 is 14 amino acids long.

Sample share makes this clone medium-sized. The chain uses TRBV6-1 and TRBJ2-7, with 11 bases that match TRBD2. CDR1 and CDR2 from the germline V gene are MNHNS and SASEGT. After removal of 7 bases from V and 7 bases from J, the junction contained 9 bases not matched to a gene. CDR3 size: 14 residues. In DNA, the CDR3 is TGTGCCAGCAAAGTAGCGGGAGGGCCTGGAGAGCAGTACTTC. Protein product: CASKVAGGPGEQYF.

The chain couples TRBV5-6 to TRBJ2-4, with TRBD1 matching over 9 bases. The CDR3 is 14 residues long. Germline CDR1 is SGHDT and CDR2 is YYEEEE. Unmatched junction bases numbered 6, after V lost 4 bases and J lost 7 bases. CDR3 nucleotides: TGTGCCAGCAGCGATTCAGGGACAGGGAACATTCAGTACTTC. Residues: CASSDSGTGNIQYF.

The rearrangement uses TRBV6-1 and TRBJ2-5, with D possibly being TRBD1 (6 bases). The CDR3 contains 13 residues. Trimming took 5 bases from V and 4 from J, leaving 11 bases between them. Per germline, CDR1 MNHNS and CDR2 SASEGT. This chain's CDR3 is CASSRQDGETQYF. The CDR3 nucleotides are TGTGCCAGCAGTCGACAGGACGGAGAGACCCAGTACTTC.

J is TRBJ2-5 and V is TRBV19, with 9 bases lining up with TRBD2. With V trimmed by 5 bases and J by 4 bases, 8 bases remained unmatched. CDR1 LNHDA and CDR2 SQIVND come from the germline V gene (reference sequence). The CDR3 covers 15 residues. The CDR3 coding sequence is TGTGCCAGTAGTGTGGATGGCGGGAGGGGAGAGACCCAGTACTTC. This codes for CASSVDGGRGETQYF.

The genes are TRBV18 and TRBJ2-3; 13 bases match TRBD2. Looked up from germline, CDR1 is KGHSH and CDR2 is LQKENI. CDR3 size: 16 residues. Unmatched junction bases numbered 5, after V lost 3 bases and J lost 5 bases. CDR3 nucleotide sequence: TGTGCCAGCTCACCCGGACTAGCGGGAGCAATAGATACGCAGTATTTT. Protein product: CASSPGLAGAIDTQYF. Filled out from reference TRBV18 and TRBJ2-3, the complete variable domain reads NAGVMQNPRHLVRRRGQEARLRCSPMKGHSHVYWYRQLPEEGLKFMVYLQKENIIDESGMPKERFSAEFPKEGPSILRIQQVVRGDSAAYFCASSPGLAGAIDTQYFGPGTRLTVL.

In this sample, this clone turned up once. The CDR3 loop is CASSLSSSGSGYEQYF. The DNA of the CDR3 is TGTGCCAGCAGCTTATCTTCCAGCGGGAGCGGGTACGAGCAGTACTTC. The V gene is TRBV11-2, the J gene TRBJ2-7; TRBD2 matches at 8 bases. Germline CDR1 is SGHAT and CDR2 is FQNNGV. The junction had 10 bases not matched to a gene; V was cut back by 2 bases and J by 4 bases. This CDR3 has 16 amino acids.

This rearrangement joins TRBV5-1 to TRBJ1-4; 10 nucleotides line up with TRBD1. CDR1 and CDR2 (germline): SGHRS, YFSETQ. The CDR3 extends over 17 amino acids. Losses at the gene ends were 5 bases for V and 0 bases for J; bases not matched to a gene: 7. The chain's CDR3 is CASSWTGGLTTNEKLFF. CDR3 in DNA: TGCGCCAGCAGTTGGACAGGGGGGTTGACAACTAATGAAAAACTGTTTTTT.

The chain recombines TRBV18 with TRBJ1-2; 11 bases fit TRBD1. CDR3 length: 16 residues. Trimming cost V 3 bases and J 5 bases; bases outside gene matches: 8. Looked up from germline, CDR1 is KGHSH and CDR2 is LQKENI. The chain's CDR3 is CASSPAGTGGGYGYTF. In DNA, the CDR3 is TGTGCCAGCTCACCGGCCGGGACAGGGGGTGGTTATGGCTACACCTTC.